The rows below give T cell receptor beta chains drawn from one sample of a study of post-analysis software for immune sequencing data. TCRdb processed the PCR reads anew with MiXCR; each CDR3 protein has one entry. This table holds roughly 700,000 distinct CDR3 sequences, about 27% found once. Sequenced material: blood. Source of these receptors: a girl aged 5-17 years with multiple sclerosis. Each CDR3 is given with its conserved first and last residue. The D gene is left open where the match is weak. Some rows mark clone size as missing; the rest say once, few, many or name a class of expanded clone.

cdr3_nt: TGTGCCAGCAGCAACGCGATTCGCGAGCAGTACTTC
cdr3_aa: CASSNAIREQYF
clone_size: .
j_call: TRBJ2-7
v_call: TRBV3-1
d_call: .

cdr3_nt: TGCAGTGCTAGATGGCCCCCGGGACTAATAGGCGAGACCCAGTACTTC
cdr3_aa: CSARWPPGLIGETQYF
clone_size: .
j_call: TRBJ2-5
v_call: TRBV20-1
d_call: TRBD2

cdr3_nt: TGTGCTAGTGGTTTGTCCCGGGACAGGGGCAATGAGCAGTTCTTC
cdr3_aa: CASGLSRDRGNEQFF
clone_size: once
j_call: TRBJ2-1
v_call: TRBV12-5
d_call: TRBD1

cdr3_nt: TGTGCCAGCAGTTTGGTTATAGCGGGGGGGCTTGTCAATGAGCAGTTCTTC
cdr3_aa: CASSLVIAGGLVNEQFF
clone_size: few
j_call: TRBJ2-1
v_call: TRBV7-2
d_call: TRBD2

cdr3_nt: TGTGCCACCGGGGGGGCGGGCTACAATGAGCAGTTCTTC
cdr3_aa: CATGGAGYNEQFF
clone_size: few
j_call: TRBJ2-1
v_call: TRBV24-1
d_call: .

cdr3_nt: TGCGCCAGCAGCTCCCCCGCGGAATGGTCTGAAGCTTTCTTT
cdr3_aa: CASSSPAEWSEAFF
clone_size: .
j_call: TRBJ1-1
v_call: TRBV5-1
d_call: .

cdr3_nt: TGCGCCAGCAGCGGGGACAATCGTGGCTACACCTTC
cdr3_aa: CASSGDNRGYTF
clone_size: .
j_call: TRBJ1-2
v_call: TRBV5-1
d_call: .

cdr3_nt: TGTGCCAGCAGCCGTTTGGGGTACCGGGACGGACCCTACGAGCAGTACTTC
cdr3_aa: CASSRLGYRDGPYEQYF
clone_size: .
j_call: TRBJ2-7
v_call: TRBV11-2
d_call: .

cdr3_nt: TGTGCCAGCAGCACGGGACTAGCGGGAGCTGGAGGAGAGACCCAGTACTTC
cdr3_aa: CASSTGLAGAGGETQYF
clone_size: .
j_call: TRBJ2-5
v_call: TRBV11-2
d_call: TRBD2

cdr3_nt: TGCAGCGTGAACCCATCAGATAGGGGAGACGAGCAGTACTTC
cdr3_aa: CSVNPSDRGDEQYF
clone_size: .
j_call: TRBJ2-7
v_call: TRBV29-1
d_call: .

cdr3_nt: TGTGCCAGCAGCGTCTCTACCGAGTACTACAATGAGCAGTTCTTC
cdr3_aa: CASSVSTEYYNEQFF
clone_size: few
j_call: TRBJ2-1
v_call: TRBV9
d_call: .

cdr3_nt: TGTGCCAGCAGCCTGACTAGTTGGGCAGATACGCAGTATTTT
cdr3_aa: CASSLTSWADTQYF
clone_size: few
j_call: TRBJ2-3
v_call: TRBV9
d_call: .

cdr3_nt: .
cdr3_aa: CASSTSGPQHF
clone_size: few
j_call: TRBJ1-5
v_call: TRBV12-3/TRBV12-4
d_call: .

cdr3_nt: TGTGCCAGCAGTTTGGGCACCTTTGAGACCCAGTACTTC
cdr3_aa: CASSLGTFETQYF
clone_size: .
j_call: TRBJ2-5
v_call: TRBV28
d_call: .

cdr3_nt: TGCAGTGCTAGAGTTACAGCCCCATTTGGCACAGATACGCGGTATTTT
cdr3_aa: CSARVTAPFGTDTRYF
clone_size: .
j_call: TRBJ2-3
v_call: TRBV20-1
d_call: .

cdr3_nt: TGCAGTGCTCTCCGGAATGAGCAGTTCTTC
cdr3_aa: CSALRNEQFF
clone_size: few
j_call: TRBJ2-1
v_call: TRBV20-1
d_call: .

cdr3_nt: TGCAGTGCTCCCTCAGGGTTTAGTCGTTGGGAGCAGTACTTC
cdr3_aa: CSAPSGFSRWEQYF
clone_size: few
j_call: TRBJ2-7
v_call: TRBV20-1
d_call: .

cdr3_nt: TGCAGCTTTCGAAGTGGGACCGTCTCTGAAGCTTTCTTT
cdr3_aa: CSFRSGTVSEAFF
clone_size: .
j_call: TRBJ1-1
v_call: TRBV29-1
d_call: .

cdr3_nt: TGCGCCAGCAGCCAAGAGGACAGGGGCCTTAATCAGCCCCAGCATTTT
cdr3_aa: CASSQEDRGLNQPQHF
clone_size: few
j_call: TRBJ1-5
v_call: TRBV4-1
d_call: TRBD1

cdr3_nt: TGTGCCAGCAGCGTAGTAGGGGCTAACTATGGCTACACCTTC
cdr3_aa: CASSVVGANYGYTF
clone_size: .
j_call: TRBJ1-2
v_call: TRBV9
d_call: .

cdr3_nt: TGTGCCAGCAGCGTACCCTTCGGTCGAGATACGCAGTATTTT
cdr3_aa: CASSVPFGRDTQYF
clone_size: .
j_call: TRBJ2-3
v_call: TRBV7-2
d_call: .

cdr3_nt: TGTGCCAGCAGCTTAGAGGGTTTTGGTGAGCAGTTCTTC
cdr3_aa: CASSLEGFGEQFF
clone_size: .
j_call: TRBJ2-1
v_call: TRBV11-2
d_call: .

cdr3_nt: TGCAGTGTCCCCAGCGGGAGGACGTACAATGAGCAGTTCTTC
cdr3_aa: CSVPSGRTYNEQFF
clone_size: once
j_call: TRBJ2-1
v_call: TRBV20-1
d_call: TRBD2

cdr3_nt: TGTGCCAGCAGCTCGGTTGGCGATCCCACAGATACGCAGTATTTT
cdr3_aa: CASSSVGDPTDTQYF
clone_size: .
j_call: TRBJ2-3
v_call: TRBV7-2
d_call: .

cdr3_nt: TGTGCCAGCAGCTTAGGCGGCGGGAAGGGTGAGCAGTTCTTC
cdr3_aa: CASSLGGGKGEQFF
clone_size: .
j_call: TRBJ2-1
v_call: TRBV7-2
d_call: .

cdr3_nt: TGTGCCAGCAGCCTGAGGGCGGGGATTGGAGATACGCAGTATTTT
cdr3_aa: CASSLRAGIGDTQYF
clone_size: .
j_call: TRBJ2-3
v_call: TRBV3-1
d_call: .

cdr3_nt: TGTGCCACCAGTGATCTGGTTAGCGCGGGAGAGACCCAGTACTTC
cdr3_aa: CATSDLVSAGETQYF
clone_size: few
j_call: TRBJ2-5
v_call: TRBV24-1
d_call: .

cdr3_nt: TGCGCCAGCAGCTTGGCTCCCGGGGACCCTGAGCAGTTCTTC
cdr3_aa: CASSLAPGDPEQFF
clone_size: .
j_call: TRBJ2-1
v_call: TRBV5-1
d_call: .

cdr3_nt: TGTGCCAGCAGTGACTACCTTTTGGTAGCGGGGAAACAAGAGACCCAGTACTTC
cdr3_aa: CASSDYLLVAGKQETQYF
clone_size: few
j_call: TRBJ2-5
v_call: TRBV6-1
d_call: TRBD2

cdr3_nt: TGTGCCATCAGTGACCGACTAGCGGGGAAACAAGAGACCCAGTACTTC
cdr3_aa: CAISDRLAGKQETQYF
clone_size: many
j_call: TRBJ2-5
v_call: TRBV10-3
d_call: TRBD2

cdr3_nt: TGCGCCAGCAGCAACGGACAGGGGAGTGTCTATGGCTACACCTTC
cdr3_aa: CASSNGQGSVYGYTF
clone_size: .
j_call: TRBJ1-2
v_call: TRBV5-1
d_call: TRBD1

cdr3_nt: TGCAGCGTGGAAGGGGTTTCACAAGAGACCCAGTACTTC
cdr3_aa: CSVEGVSQETQYF
clone_size: few
j_call: TRBJ2-5
v_call: TRBV29-1
d_call: .

cdr3_nt: TGCGCCAGCAGCCAAGGGTCGATCCTTGACAGTCCCTACGAGCAGTACTTC
cdr3_aa: CASSQGSILDSPYEQYF
clone_size: .
j_call: TRBJ2-7
v_call: TRBV4-3
d_call: .

cdr3_nt: TGTGCCAGCAGCTTAGGGGGGGGCAGGGACGCCTATGGCTACACCTTC
cdr3_aa: CASSLGGGRDAYGYTF
clone_size: .
j_call: TRBJ1-2
v_call: TRBV11-2
d_call: .

cdr3_nt: TGCAGTGCTAGAGACCCGGAGGAGACCTTCTCCTACGAGCAGTACTTC
cdr3_aa: CSARDPEETFSYEQYF
clone_size: few
j_call: TRBJ2-7
v_call: TRBV20-1
d_call: .

cdr3_nt: TGCGCCAGCAGCCCCACGGGGGTAGCAGATACGCAGTATTTT
cdr3_aa: CASSPTGVADTQYF
clone_size: few
j_call: TRBJ2-3
v_call: TRBV5-1
d_call: .